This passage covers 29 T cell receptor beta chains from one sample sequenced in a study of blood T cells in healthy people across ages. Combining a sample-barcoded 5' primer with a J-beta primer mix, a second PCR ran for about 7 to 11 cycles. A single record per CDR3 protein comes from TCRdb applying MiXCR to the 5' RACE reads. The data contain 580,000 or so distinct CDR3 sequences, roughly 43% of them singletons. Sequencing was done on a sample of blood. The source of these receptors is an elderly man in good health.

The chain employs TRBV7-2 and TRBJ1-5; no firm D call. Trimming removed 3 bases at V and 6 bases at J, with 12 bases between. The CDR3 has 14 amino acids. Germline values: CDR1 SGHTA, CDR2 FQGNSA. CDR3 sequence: CASSLPPTGQPQHF. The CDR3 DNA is TGTGCCAGCAGCTTGCCGCCGACGGGTCAGCCCCAGCATTTT.

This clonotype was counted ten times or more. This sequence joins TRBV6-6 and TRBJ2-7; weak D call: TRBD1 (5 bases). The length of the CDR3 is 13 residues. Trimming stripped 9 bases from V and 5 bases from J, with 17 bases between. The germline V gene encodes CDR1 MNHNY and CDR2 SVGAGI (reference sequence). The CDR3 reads CASRDSKGDEQYF. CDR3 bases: TGTGCCAGTCGCGACAGTAAAGGCGACGAGCAGTACTTC.

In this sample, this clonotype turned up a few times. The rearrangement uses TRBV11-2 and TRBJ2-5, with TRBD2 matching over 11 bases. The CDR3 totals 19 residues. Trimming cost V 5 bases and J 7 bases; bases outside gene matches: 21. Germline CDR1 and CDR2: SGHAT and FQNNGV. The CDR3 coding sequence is TGTGCCAGCAGCCCCTTTAGTGGGGCTCTAGCGGGGGGCCGCGGGACCCAGTACTTC. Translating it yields CASSPFSGALAGGRGTQYF. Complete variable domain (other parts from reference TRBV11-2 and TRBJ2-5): EAGVAQSPRYKIIEKRQSVAFWCNPISGHATLYWYQQILGQGPKLLIQFQNNGVVDDSQLPKDRFSAERLKGVDSTLKIQPAKLEDSAVYLCASSPFSGALAGGRGTQYFGPGTRLLVL.

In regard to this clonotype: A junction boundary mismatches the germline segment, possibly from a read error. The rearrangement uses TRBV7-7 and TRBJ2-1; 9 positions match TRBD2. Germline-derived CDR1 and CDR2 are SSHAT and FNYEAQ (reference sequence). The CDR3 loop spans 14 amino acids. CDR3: CASSRSGGNNEQFF. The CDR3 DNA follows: TGTGCTAGCAGCCGTAGCGGGGGTAACAATGAGCAGTTCTTC.

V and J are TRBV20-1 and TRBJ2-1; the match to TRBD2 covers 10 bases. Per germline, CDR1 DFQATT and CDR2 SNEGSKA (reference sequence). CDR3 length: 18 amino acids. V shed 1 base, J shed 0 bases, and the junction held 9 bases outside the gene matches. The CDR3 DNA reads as TGCAGTGCTAGAGTAATAGCGGGGGGCCGCTCCTCCTACAATGAGCAGTTCTTC. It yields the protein CSARVIAGGRSSYNEQFF.

This CDR3 reads CATRGLALSTDTQYF. CDR3 nucleotides: TGCGCCACCCGAGGACTAGCGCTAAGCACAGATACGCAGTATTTT. The V call is TRBV10-2, the J call TRBJ2-3; 9 bases map to TRBD2. With 10 bases clipped from V and 0 bases from J, the junction kept 8 bases outside the gene matches. The CDR3 totals 15 residues. Germline CDR1 WSHSY, CDR2 SAAADI.

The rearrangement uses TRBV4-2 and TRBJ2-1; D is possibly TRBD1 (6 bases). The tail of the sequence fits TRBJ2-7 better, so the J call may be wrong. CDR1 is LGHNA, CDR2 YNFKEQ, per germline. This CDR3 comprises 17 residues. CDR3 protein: CASSHRHRAESYNEQYF. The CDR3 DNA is TGTGCCAGCAGCCATCGCCACAGGGCAGAGTCATACAATGAGCAGTACTTC.

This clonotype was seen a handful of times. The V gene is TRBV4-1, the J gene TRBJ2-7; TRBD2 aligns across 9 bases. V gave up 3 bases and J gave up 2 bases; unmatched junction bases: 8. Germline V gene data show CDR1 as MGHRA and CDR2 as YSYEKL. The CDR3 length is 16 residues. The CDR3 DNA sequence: TGCGCCAGCAGCCAGCGGAGCGGGGGGACCGCCTACGAGCAGTACTTC. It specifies CASSQRSGGTAYEQYF.

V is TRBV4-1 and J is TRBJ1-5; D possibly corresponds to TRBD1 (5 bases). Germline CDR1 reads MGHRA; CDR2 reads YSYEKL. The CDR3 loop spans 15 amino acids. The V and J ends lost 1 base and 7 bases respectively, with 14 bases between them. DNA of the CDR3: TGCGCCAGCAGCCAAGGACAGTTGGATGAGCAGCCCCAGCATTTT. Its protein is CASSQGQLDEQPQHF.

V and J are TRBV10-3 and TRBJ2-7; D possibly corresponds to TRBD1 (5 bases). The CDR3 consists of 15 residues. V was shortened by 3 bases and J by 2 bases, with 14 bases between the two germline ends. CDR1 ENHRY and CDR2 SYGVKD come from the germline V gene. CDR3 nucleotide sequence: TGTGCCATCAGTGACATGGCAGGGCCAACCTACGAGCAGTACTTC. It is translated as CAISDMAGPTYEQYF.

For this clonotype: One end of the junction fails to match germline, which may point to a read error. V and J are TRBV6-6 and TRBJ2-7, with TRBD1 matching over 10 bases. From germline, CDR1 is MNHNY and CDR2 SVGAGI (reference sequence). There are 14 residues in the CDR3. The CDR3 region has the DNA TGTGCCAGCAGTAATCGACAGGGGGCTTACGTGCAGTACTTC. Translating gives CASSNRQGAYVQYF.

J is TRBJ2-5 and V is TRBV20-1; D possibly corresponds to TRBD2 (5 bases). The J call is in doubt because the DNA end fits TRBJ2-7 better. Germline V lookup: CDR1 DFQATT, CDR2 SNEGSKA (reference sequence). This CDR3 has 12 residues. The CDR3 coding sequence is TGCAGTGCTGGACGGGGATACTACGAGCAGTACTTC. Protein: CSAGRGYYEQYF.

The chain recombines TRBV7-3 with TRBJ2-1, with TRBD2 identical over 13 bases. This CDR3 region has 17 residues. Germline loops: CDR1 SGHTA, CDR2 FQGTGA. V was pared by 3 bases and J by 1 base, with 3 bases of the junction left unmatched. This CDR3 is CASSFPGLAGSYNEQFF. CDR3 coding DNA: TGTGCCAGCAGCTTTCCGGGACTAGCGGGATCCTACAATGAGCAGTTCTTC.

The CDR3 loop is CSARDSGRGDYGYTF. The CDR3, as DNA: TGCAGTGCTAGAGATTCCGGCAGGGGGGACTATGGCTACACCTTC. The gene calls are TRBV20-1 and TRBJ1-2; TRBD1 aligns across 7 bases. V lost 0 bases to trimming and J lost 3 bases; unmatched junction nucleotides: 7. CDR1 is DFQATT and CDR2 is SNEGSKA in the germline V gene (reference sequence). The CDR3 is 15 residues long.

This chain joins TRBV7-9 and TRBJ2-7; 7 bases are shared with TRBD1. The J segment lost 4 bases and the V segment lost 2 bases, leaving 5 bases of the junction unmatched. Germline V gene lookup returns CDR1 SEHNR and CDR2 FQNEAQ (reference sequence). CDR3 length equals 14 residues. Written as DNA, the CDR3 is TGTGCCAGCAGCTTATCGACAGGGATATACGAGCAGTACTTC. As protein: CASSLSTGIYEQYF.

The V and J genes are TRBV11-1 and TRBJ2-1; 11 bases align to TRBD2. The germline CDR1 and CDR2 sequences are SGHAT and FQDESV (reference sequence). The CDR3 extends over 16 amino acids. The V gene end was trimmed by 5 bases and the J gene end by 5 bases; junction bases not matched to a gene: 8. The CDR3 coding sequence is TGTGCCAGCAGCGTCTATAGCGGGGGGGACAACAATGAGCAGTTCTTC. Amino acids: CASSVYSGGDNNEQFF.

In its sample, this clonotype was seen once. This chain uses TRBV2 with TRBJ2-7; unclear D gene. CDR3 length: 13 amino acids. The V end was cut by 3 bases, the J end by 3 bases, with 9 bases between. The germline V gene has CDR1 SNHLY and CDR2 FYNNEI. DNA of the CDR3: TGTGCCAGCAGTGAGGTACTTAACTACGAGCAGTACTTC. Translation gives CASSEVLNYEQYF.

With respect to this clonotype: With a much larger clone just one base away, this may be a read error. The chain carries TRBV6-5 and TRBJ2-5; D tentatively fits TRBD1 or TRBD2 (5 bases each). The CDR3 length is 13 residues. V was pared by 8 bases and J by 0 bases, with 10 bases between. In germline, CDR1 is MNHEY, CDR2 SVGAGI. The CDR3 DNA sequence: TGTGCCAGCCGACGAGGGGACCAAGAGACCCAGTACTTC. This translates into CASRRGDQETQYF.

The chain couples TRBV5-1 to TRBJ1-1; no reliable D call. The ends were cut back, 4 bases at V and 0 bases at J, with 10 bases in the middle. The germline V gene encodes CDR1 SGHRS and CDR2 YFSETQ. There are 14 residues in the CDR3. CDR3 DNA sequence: TGCGCCAGCAGCGTGGGCAGCATGAACACTGAAGCTTTCTTT. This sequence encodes CASSVGSMNTEAFF.

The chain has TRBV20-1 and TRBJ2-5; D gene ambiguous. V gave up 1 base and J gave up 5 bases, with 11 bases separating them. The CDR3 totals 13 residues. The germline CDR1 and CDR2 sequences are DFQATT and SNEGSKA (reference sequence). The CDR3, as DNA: TGCAGTGCTAGAGGGTCAGTTCGGGAGACCCAGTACTTC. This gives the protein CSARGSVRETQYF.

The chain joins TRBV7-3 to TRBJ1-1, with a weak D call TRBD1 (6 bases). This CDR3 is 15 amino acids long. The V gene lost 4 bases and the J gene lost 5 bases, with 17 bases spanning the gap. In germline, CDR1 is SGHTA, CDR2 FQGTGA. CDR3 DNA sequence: TGTGCCAGCAGCTCCGGGGGGCGGGACGGGACTGAAGCTTTCTTT. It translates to CASSSGGRDGTEAFF.

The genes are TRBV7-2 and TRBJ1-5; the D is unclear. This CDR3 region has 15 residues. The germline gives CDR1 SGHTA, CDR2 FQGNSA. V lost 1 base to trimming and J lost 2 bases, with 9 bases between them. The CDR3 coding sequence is TGTGCCAGCAGCTTAGAGGCAGGCGGCAATCAGCCCCAGCATTTT. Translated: CASSLEAGGNQPQHF. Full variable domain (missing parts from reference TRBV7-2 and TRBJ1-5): GAGVSQSPSNKVTEKGKDVELRCDPISGHTALYWYRQSLGQGLEFLIYFQGNSAPDKSGLPSDRFSAERTGGSVSTLTIQRTQQEDSAVYLCASSLEAGGNQPQHFGDGTRLSIL.

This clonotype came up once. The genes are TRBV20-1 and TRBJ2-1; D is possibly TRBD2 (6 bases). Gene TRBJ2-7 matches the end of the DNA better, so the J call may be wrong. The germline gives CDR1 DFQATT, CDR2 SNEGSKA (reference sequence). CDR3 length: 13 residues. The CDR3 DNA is TGCAGTGCTAGCGGGAGCTCCTACAATGAGCAGTACTTC. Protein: CSASGSSYNEQYF.

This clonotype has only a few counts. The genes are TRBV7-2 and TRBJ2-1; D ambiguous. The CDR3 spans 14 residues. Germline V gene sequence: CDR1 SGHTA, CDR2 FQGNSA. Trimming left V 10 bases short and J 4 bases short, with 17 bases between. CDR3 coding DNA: TGTGCCACCGTGGGCGGCGCGGCTTACAATGAGCAGTTCTTC. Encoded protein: CATVGGAAYNEQFF.

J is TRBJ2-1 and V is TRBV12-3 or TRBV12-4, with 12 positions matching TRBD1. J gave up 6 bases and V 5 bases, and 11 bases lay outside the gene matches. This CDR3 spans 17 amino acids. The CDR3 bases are TGTGCCAGCAGTCACAAGGGGGACAGGGGGCTGGGCAATGAGCAGTTCTTC. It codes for CASSHKGDRGLGNEQFF.

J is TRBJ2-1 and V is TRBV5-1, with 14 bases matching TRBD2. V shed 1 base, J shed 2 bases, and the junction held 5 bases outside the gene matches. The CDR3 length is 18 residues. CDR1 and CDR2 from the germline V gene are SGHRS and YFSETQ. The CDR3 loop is CASSLLSGLAGAYNEQFF. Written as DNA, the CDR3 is TGCGCCAGCAGCTTGCTTTCGGGACTAGCGGGAGCCTACAATGAGCAGTTCTTC. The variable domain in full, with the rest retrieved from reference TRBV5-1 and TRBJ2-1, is KAGVTQTPRYLIKTRGQQVTLSCSPISGHRSVSWYQQTPGQGLQFLFEYFSETQRNKGNFPGRFSGRQFSNSRSEMNVSTLELGDSALYLCASSLLSGLAGAYNEQFFGPGTRLTVL.

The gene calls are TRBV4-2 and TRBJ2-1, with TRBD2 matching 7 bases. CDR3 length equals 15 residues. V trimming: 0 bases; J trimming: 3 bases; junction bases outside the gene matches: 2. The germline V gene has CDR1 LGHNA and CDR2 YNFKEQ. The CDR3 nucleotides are TGTGCCAGCAGCCAAGACCGGACTAGCTACAATGAGCAGTTCTTC. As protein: CASSQDRTSYNEQFF.

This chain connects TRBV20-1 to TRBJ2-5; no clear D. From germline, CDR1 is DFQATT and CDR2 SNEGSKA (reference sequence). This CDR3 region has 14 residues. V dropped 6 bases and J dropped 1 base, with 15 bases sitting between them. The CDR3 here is CSAIQRGFQETQYF. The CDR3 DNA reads TGCAGTGCCATACAGCGAGGCTTCCAAGAGACCCAGTACTTC.

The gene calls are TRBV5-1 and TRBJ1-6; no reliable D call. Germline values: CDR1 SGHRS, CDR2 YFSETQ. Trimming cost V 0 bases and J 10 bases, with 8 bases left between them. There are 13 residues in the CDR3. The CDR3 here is CASSLEWSSPLHF. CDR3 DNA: TGCGCCAGCAGCTTGGAATGGAGCTCACCCCTCCACTTT.